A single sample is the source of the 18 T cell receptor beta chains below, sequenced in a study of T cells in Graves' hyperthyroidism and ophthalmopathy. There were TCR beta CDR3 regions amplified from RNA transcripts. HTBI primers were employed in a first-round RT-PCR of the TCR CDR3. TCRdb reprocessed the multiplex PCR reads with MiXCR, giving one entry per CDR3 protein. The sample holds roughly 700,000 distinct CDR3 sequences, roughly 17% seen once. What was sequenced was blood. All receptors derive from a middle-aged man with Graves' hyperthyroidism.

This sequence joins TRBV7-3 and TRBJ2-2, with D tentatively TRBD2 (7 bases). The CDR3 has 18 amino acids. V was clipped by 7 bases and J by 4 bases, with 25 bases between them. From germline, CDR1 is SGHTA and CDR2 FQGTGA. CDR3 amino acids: CASTGGNLKGGVTGELFF. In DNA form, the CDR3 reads TGTGCCAGCACCGGGGGCAACTTAAAAGGGGGGGTCACCGGGGAGCTGTTTTTT.

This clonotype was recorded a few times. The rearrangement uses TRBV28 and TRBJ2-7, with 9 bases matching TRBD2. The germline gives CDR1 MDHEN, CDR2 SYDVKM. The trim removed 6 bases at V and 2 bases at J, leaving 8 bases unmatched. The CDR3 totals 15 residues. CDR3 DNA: TGTGCCAGCAGGCCCACTAGCGGGCTCCCCTACGAGCAGTACTTC. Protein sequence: CASRPTSGLPYEQYF. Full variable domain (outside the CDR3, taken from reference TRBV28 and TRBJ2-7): DVKVTQSSRYLVKRTGEKVFLECVQDMDHENMFWYRQDPGLGLRLIYFSYDVKMKEKGDIPEGYSVSREKKERFSLILESASTNQTSMYLCASRPTSGLPYEQYFGPGTRLTVT.

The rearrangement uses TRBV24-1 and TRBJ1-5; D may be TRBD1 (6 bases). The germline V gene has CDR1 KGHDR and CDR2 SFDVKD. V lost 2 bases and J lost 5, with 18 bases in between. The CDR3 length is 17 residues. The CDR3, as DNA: TGTGCCACCAGTGATTCGACTCTCATGGGGGCCCATCAGCCCCAGCATTTT. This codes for CATSDSTLMGAHQPQHF.

In nucleotides, the CDR3 is TGTGCCAGCAGCTCCTTTCGGGGTGTTGAAGAGACCCAGTACTTC. This sequence encodes CASSSFRGVEETQYF. The chain combines TRBV28 with TRBJ2-5; weak D call: TRBD2 (5 bases). The CDR3 sequence is 15 residues long. In germline, CDR1 is MDHEN, CDR2 SYDVKM. Trimming left V 6 bases short and J 3 bases short, with 17 bases between.

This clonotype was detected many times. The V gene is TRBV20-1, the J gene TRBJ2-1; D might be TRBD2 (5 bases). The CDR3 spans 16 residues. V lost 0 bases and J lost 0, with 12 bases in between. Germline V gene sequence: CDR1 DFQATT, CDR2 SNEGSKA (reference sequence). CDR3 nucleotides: TGCAGTGCTAGAGATCGCGGCGGGTACTCCTACAATGAGCAGTTCTTC. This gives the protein CSARDRGGYSYNEQFF.

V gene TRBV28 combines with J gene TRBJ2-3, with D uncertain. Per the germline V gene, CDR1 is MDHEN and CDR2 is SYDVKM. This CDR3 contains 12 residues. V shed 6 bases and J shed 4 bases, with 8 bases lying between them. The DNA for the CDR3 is TGTGCCAGCAGCCAAAGCCCAGATACGCAGTATTTT. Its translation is CASSQSPDTQYF.

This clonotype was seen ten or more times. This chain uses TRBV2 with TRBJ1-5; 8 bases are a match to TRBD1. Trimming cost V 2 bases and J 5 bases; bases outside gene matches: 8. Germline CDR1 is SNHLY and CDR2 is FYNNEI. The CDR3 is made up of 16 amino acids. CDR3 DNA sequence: TGTGCCAGCAGTGAATTGGGACAGGACGCTGATCAGCCCCAGCATTTT. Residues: CASSELGQDADQPQHF.

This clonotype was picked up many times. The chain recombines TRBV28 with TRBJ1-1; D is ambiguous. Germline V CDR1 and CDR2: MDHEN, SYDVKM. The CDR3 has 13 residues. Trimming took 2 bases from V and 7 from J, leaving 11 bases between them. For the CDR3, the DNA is TGTGCCAGCAGTTTAGGGTTGGTAGGTGAAGCTTTCTTT. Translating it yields CASSLGLVGEAFF.

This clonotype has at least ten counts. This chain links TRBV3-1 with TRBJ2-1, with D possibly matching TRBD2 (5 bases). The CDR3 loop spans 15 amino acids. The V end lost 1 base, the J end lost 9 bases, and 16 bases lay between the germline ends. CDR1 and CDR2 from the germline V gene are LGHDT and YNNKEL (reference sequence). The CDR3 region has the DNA TGTGCCAGCAGCCAAGCCAACATCCATCGGGGTGAGCAGTTCTTC. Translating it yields CASSQANIHRGEQFF.

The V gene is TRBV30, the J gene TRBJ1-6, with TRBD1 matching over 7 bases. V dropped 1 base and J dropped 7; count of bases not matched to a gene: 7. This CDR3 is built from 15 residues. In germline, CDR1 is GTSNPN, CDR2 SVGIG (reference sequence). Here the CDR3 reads CAWSGKTGWNSPLHF. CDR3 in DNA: TGTGCCTGGAGTGGAAAGACAGGGTGGAATTCACCCCTCCACTTT.

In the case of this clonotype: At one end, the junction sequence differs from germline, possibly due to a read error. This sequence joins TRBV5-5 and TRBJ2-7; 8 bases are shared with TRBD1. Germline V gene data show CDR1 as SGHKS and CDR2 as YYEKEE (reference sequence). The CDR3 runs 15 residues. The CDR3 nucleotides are TGCGCCAGCAGCCCCTTACAGGACAGGGAGCGGGAGCAGTACTTC. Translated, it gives CASSPLQDREREQYF.

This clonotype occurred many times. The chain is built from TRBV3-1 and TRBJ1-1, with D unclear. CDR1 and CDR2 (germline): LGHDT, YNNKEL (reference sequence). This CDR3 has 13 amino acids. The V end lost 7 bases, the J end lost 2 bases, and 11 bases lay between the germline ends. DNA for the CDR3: TGTGCCAGCATCAATGTGGCCAACACTGAAGCTTTCTTT. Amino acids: CASINVANTEAFF.

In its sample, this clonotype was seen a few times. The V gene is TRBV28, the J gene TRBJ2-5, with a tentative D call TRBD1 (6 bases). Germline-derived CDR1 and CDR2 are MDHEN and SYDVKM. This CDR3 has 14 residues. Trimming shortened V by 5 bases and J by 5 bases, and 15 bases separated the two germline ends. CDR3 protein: CASSTTRGLETQYF. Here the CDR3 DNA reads TGTGCCAGCAGTACTACCAGGGGTTTGGAGACCCAGTACTTC.

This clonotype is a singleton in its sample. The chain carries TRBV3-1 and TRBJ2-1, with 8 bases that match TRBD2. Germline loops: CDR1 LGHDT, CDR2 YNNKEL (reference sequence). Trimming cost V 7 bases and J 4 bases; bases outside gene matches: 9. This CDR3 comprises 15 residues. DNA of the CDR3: TGTGCCAGCACCTCAAGTCGGGAGGGGTACAATGAGCAGTTCTTC. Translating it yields CASTSSREGYNEQFF.

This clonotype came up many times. The CDR3 nucleotides read TGTGCCAGTAGTCCCCGGGACTTGAACACTGAAGCTTTCTTT. Protein product: CASSPRDLNTEAFF. The J gene is TRBJ1-1, the V gene TRBV18; tentatively, D is TRBD1 (5 bases). V was shortened by 9 bases and J by 0 bases, with 14 bases between the two germline ends. Germline V CDR1 and CDR2: KGHSH, LQKENI. The CDR3 runs to 14 residues.

The CDR3 loop reads CASSEFLGRTSTDTQYF. CDR3 nucleotides: TGCGCCAGCAGTGAGTTTCTCGGTCGTACTAGCACAGATACGCAGTATTTT. V is TRBV10-1 and J is TRBJ2-3; no clear D. Germline assignment: CDR1 WNHNN and CDR2 SYGVQD (reference sequence). This CDR3 is 17 amino acids long. V lost 1 base and J lost 0, with 14 bases in between.

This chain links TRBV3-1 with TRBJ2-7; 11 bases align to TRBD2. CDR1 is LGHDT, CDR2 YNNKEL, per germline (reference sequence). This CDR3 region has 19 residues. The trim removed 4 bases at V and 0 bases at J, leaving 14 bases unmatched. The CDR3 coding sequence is TGTGCCAGCAGCCGGGATCGACTAGCGGGAATGTTAAGCTCCTACGAGCAGTACTTC. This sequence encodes CASSRDRLAGMLSSYEQYF.

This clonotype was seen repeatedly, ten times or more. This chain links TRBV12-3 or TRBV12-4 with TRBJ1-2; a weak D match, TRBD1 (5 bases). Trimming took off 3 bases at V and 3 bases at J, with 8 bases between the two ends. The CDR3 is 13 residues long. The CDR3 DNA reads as TGTGCCAGCAGTTTCCAGGGTTACTATGGCTACACCTTC. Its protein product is CASSFQGYYGYTF.